This T cell receptor beta chain stems from a study of blood T cell repertoires in COVID-19. Study-level information: Spain, Italy and the United States supplied samples that represented acute and convalescent COVID-19.

In the authors' workflow: Reference gene primer amplification in the assay estimated nucleated cell counts. Libraries were prepared by immunoSEQ multiplex PCR; TCRdb keeps only in-frame clonotypes and omits some of them. V, J and clone size reflect that table, while D and trimming were determined from the DNA. The sample records about 400,000 clones, 85% to 90% being singletons. J gave up 1 base and V 5 bases, and 6 bases lay outside the gene matches. Germline V lookup: CDR1 MNHEY, CDR2 SVGAGI. The CDR3 contains 15 residues. This chain links TRBV6-5 with TRBJ2-7; 9 positions agree with TRBD1. The sequenced sample was PBMCs or T cells enriched from blood (not recorded which). The source is a woman aged 25 to 39 with acute COVID-19. The CDR3 DNA is TGTGCCAGCAGTCCTGGGGGACAGGGTTCCTACGAGCAGTACTTC. Protein product: CASSPGGQGSYEQYF.